Below are 22 T cell receptor beta chains sequenced from a single sample in a study of CD4 T cells in relation to SARS-CoV-2 and coronaviruses (dated by TCRdb to the early 2020s). The antigens of these receptors remain unknown. Libraries were constructed by the immunoSEQ multiplex PCR assay. TCRdb mirrors the immuneACCESS table, restricted to in-frame sequences. Some clones are absent from its copies; in checked studies, under half trace to an unresolved V gene, and the reason for the others is unknown. The table for this sample lists 24,000 or so clones; around 78% of them were counted only once. The ten largest account for more than 11% of the sample. CD4+ T cells from unexposed donors were collected before the COVID-19 pandemic (2011-2018). After more than nine days of culture, CD4+ T cells were isolated with the EasySep CD4+ T cell isolation kit. Sequences were obtained from CD4+ T cells from PBMCs, cultured in vitro. Receptors were obtained from a human donor in good health.

This chain uses TRBV6-6 with TRBJ2-3; D uncertain. The CDR3 is 11 residues long. CDR1 is MNHNY and CDR2 is SVGAGI in the germline V gene (reference sequence). Trimming removed 8 bases at V and 5 bases at J, with 8 bases between. The CDR3: CASGSQDTQYF. The DNA of the CDR3 is TGTGCCAGCGGCTCACAAGATACGCAGTATTTT.

The gene calls are TRBV30 and TRBJ2-5; maybe TRBD1 (5 bases). Germline V gives CDR1 GTSNPN, CDR2 SVGIG (reference sequence). With 8 bases removed from V and 2 bases from J, the gap between germline ends came to 24 bases. This CDR3 comprises 16 residues. Here the CDR3 reads CAGQQLGHGRQETQYF. The CDR3 region has the DNA TGTGCCGGCCAGCAACTCGGACACGGAAGGCAAGAGACCCAGTACTTC.

J is TRBJ2-5 and V is TRBV19; TRBD1 aligns across 8 bases. Germline loops: CDR1 LNHDA, CDR2 SQIVND (reference sequence). The CDR3 spans 13 residues. Losses at the gene ends were 4 bases for V and 4 bases for J; bases not matched to a gene: 2. CDR3 DNA sequence: TGTGCCAGTAGTACCGACAGGGGAGAGACCCAGTACTTC. Translating it yields CASSTDRGETQYF.

This sequence joins TRBV7-9 and TRBJ1-2, with 7 bases that match TRBD1. V was clipped by 2 bases and J by 6 bases; unmatched bases: 3. The CDR3 contains 13 residues. CDR1 is SEHNR, CDR2 FQNEAQ, per germline (reference sequence). The CDR3 reads CASSLITGDGYTF. CDR3 DNA sequence: TGTGCCAGCAGCTTAATAACAGGGGATGGCTACACCTTC. Looking up the rest from reference TRBV7-9 and TRBJ1-2 gives the full variable domain: DTGVSQNPRHKITKRGQNVTFRCDPISEHNRLYWYRQTLGQGPEFLTYFQNEAQLEKSRLLSDRFSAERPKGSFSTLEIQRTEQGDSAMYLCASSLITGDGYTFGSGTRLTVV.

The rearrangement uses TRBV5-1 and TRBJ1-3; a weak D match, TRBD1 (5 bases). The CDR3 length is 16 residues. In germline, CDR1 is SGHRS, CDR2 YFSETQ. V lost 2 bases and J lost 0, with 12 bases in between. DNA of the CDR3: TGCGCCAGCAGCTTCGGATCGACAGACTCTGGAAACACCATATATTTT. Its protein is CASSFGSTDSGNTIYF.

The chain is built from TRBV10-3 and TRBJ2-2, with D possibly being TRBD1 (6 bases). Germline V gene data show CDR1 as ENHRY and CDR2 as SYGVKD. V gave up 4 bases and J gave up 2 bases, with 11 bases separating them. The CDR3 length is 15 residues. The CDR3 sequence is CAISGGRLNTGELFF. In DNA form, the CDR3 reads TGTGCCATCAGTGGGGGGCGGTTAAACACCGGGGAGCTGTTTTTT.

The rearrangement uses TRBV4-2 and TRBJ2-4; D is unclear. The CDR3 sequence is 15 residues long. The V gene lost 1 base and the J gene lost 9 bases, with 16 bases spanning the gap. Germline CDR1 LGHNA, CDR2 YNFKEQ. This CDR3 reads CASSQGLEATSIQYF. CDR3 nucleotide sequence: TGTGCCAGCAGCCAAGGACTTGAGGCTACGTCCATTCAGTACTTC.

The chain is built from TRBV6-5 and TRBJ2-3; no clear D gene. V lost 7 bases and J lost 3, with 14 bases in between. Germline CDR1 MNHEY, CDR2 SVGAGI. This CDR3 comprises 14 residues. The CDR3 loop is CASNQEGWTDTQYF. As DNA, the CDR3 is TGTGCCAGCAACCAGGAAGGCTGGACAGATACGCAGTATTTT.

J is TRBJ2-5 and V is TRBV24-1, with D possibly being TRBD1 (8 bases). Between the trimmed V and J ends, which lost 4 bases and 5 bases, there was a span of 13 bases. Germline values: CDR1 KGHDR, CDR2 SFDVKD. The length of the CDR3 is 14 residues. The CDR3 reads CATSEDRGGETQYF. CDR3 in DNA: TGTGCCACCAGTGAAGACAGGGGAGGGGAGACCCAGTACTTC.

The chain combines TRBV4-2 with TRBJ2-2; D is uncertain. Looked up from germline, CDR1 is LGHNA and CDR2 is YNFKEQ. Trimming took off 1 base at V and 0 bases at J, with 9 bases between the two ends. The CDR3 extends over 16 amino acids. The CDR3 DNA reads as TGTGCCAGCAGCCAAGCGTGGGCAGCGAACACCGGGGAGCTGTTTTTT. Translating it yields CASSQAWAANTGELFF.

This chain links TRBV5-1 with TRBJ2-3; D not resolved. Germline V gives CDR1 SGHRS, CDR2 YFSETQ. With 0 bases removed from V and 4 bases from J, the gap between germline ends came to 12 bases. This CDR3 spans 15 amino acids. The CDR3 coding sequence is TGCGCCAGCAGCTTGGGATTGCGCAGCGCAGATACGCAGTATTTT. Translating it yields CASSLGLRSADTQYF. The full variable domain, with the rest looked up from reference TRBV5-1 and TRBJ2-3, is KAGVTQTPRYLIKTRGQQVTLSCSPISGHRSVSWYQQTPGQGLQFLFEYFSETQRNKGNFPGRFSGRQFSNSRSEMNVSTLELGDSALYLCASSLGLRSADTQYFGPGTRLTVL.

This rearrangement joins TRBV21-1 to TRBJ1-1; TRBD1, the D gene given by the table, was not confirmed from the DNA. TRBV21-1 is noted as a pseudogene. CDR3 length: 15 amino acids. CDR3 DNA: TGTGCCAGCAGTCCAAAGGTCACAGGGGGAACTGAAGCTTTCTTT. This gives the protein CASSPKVTGGTEAFF.

As to this clone: The same CDR3 also results from other DNA sequences found in this sample. The rearrangement links TRBV7-3 to TRBJ2-2; D tentatively fits TRBD1 or TRBD2 (5 bases each). The CDR3 runs to 17 residues. Germline loops: CDR1 SGHTA, CDR2 FQGTGA. V was pared by 4 bases and J by 7 bases, with 22 bases between. This CDR3 is CASSSTSGTWGNGELFF. The CDR3 DNA follows: TGTGCCAGCAGCTCAACCTCCGGGACGTGGGGAAACGGGGAGCTGTTTTTT.

The chain couples TRBV7-9 to TRBJ2-2; TRBD1 matches at 7 bases. This CDR3 contains 15 residues. The germline V gene encodes CDR1 SEHNR and CDR2 FQNEAQ (reference sequence). J was trimmed by 7 bases and V by 2 bases; bases with no gene match: 7. The CDR3 spells CASSLWQGVSGELFF. CDR3 DNA sequence: TGTGCCAGCAGCTTATGGCAGGGGGTGAGCGGGGAGCTGTTTTTT.

This chain uses TRBV25-1 with TRBJ2-3; no definite D call. Germline V lookup: CDR1 MGHDK, CDR2 SYGVNS. The CDR3 runs to 15 residues. V was clipped by 5 bases and J by 2 bases, with 14 bases between them. The CDR3 region has the DNA TGTGCCAGCAGTCCAATCGTGGCCAACACAGATACGCAGTATTTT. This encodes CASSPIVANTDTQYF.

The genes are TRBV10-3 and TRBJ2-1; possibly TRBD2 for D (5 bases). Germline loops: CDR1 ENHRY, CDR2 SYGVKD. The CDR3 extends over 15 amino acids. V was clipped by 6 bases and J by 0 bases, with 12 bases between them. The CDR3 bases are TGTGCCATCAGGACTGAGCGGAGCTCCTACAATGAGCAGTTCTTC. Translation: CAIRTERSSYNEQFF.

This clone is a singleton in its sample. V usage is TRBV5-1 and J usage is TRBJ2-4; possibly TRBD1 or TRBD2 for D (5 bases each). Trimming removed 0 bases at V and 6 bases at J, with 16 bases between. CDR3 length: 16 amino acids. Germline V gene data show CDR1 as SGHRS and CDR2 as YFSETQ. CDR3 coding DNA: TGCGCCAGCAGCTTGGCCGAGTCCCTTGGGGGAAACATTCAGTACTTC. This translates into CASSLAESLGGNIQYF.

Only a few counts were recorded for this clone. This chain links TRBV19 with TRBJ1-5, with TRBD1 matching over 9 bases. Germline V CDR1 and CDR2: LNHDA, SQIVND (reference sequence). CDR3 length equals 15 residues. V gave up 4 bases and J gave up 6 bases; unmatched junction bases: 7. The CDR3 loop is CASSTPDRGGQPQHF. CDR3 in DNA: TGTGCCAGTAGTACCCCGGACAGGGGAGGTCAGCCCCAGCATTTT.

The chain couples TRBV11-3 to TRBJ2-1; D possibly corresponds to TRBD2 (6 bases). V gave up 5 bases and J gave up 8 bases, with 16 bases separating them. Germline CDR1 and CDR2: SGHNT and YENEEA. The CDR3 is made up of 14 amino acids. CDR3 amino acids: CASSPEGGIHEQFF. CDR3 DNA sequence: TGTGCCAGCAGCCCAGAAGGAGGGATCCATGAGCAGTTCTTC.

This sequence joins TRBV5-1 and TRBJ2-5; TRBD1 agrees at 7 bases. The CDR3 is made up of 15 amino acids. V shed 4 bases and J 3 bases; nucleotides not matched to a gene: 9. Germline CDR1 and CDR2: SGHRS and YFSETQ. CDR3 DNA: TGCGCCAGCAGCCTGGCTGGGACAGAGAAAGAGACCCAGTACTTC. Encoded protein: CASSLAGTEKETQYF. The full variable domain, with the rest looked up from reference TRBV5-1 and TRBJ2-5, is KAGVTQTPRYLIKTRGQQVTLSCSPISGHRSVSWYQQTPGQGLQFLFEYFSETQRNKGNFPGRFSGRQFSNSRSEMNVSTLELGDSALYLCASSLAGTEKETQYFGPGTRLLVL.

The CDR3 loop reads CAWGLWTSVYEQYF. For the CDR3, the DNA is TGTGCCTGGGGCCTCTGGACTAGCGTCTACGAGCAGTACTTC. This chain uses TRBV30 with TRBJ2-7; 9 positions match TRBD2. The V and J ends lost 5 bases and 3 bases, in that order; junction bases with no gene match: 8. The CDR3 has 14 amino acids. Germline values: CDR1 GTSNPN, CDR2 SVGIG (reference sequence).

The CDR3, as DNA: TGCGCCAGCAGCTTTCAACAGGGAGTCACCTACGAGCAGTACTTC. This translates into CASSFQQGVTYEQYF. The V gene is TRBV5-1, the J gene TRBJ2-7; D possibly corresponds to TRBD1 (6 bases). CDR1 and CDR2 (germline): SGHRS, YFSETQ. Trimming cost V 2 bases and J 2 bases, with 14 bases left between them. The CDR3 runs to 15 residues.